The clone carrying this T cell receptor beta chain was recorded a few times. The data stem from a study of T cells after yellow fever vaccination. Generation of TCR cDNA used 5'RACE template switching (which added a universal primer site and UMIs). TCRdb independently ran MiXCR on the 5' RACE reads; one entry per CDR3 protein. The sample comprises just under 600,000 distinct CDR3 sequences, about 14% of which are singletons, and around 15% rests with the top ten. The CDR3 extends over 14 amino acids. V lost 7 bases and J 10 bases, leaving 17 bases between the germline ends. Germline V gene sequence: CDR1 MNHNS, CDR2 SASEGT.

The V gene is TRBV6-1, the J gene TRBJ1-6; D is perhaps TRBD1 (5 bases). The sequence was obtained from a man in his thirties or forties who received the YFV17D yellow fever vaccine. Source: PBMCs, taken on the day of the yellow fever booster vaccination. The CDR3 nucleotides are TGTGCCAGCAACCCGGGGCGTCTCTTCTCACCCCTCCACTTT. Amino acids: CASNPGRLFSPLHF.